This T cell receptor (beta chain) was recovered during a study of blood T cell repertoires in COVID-19. Study information: Samples taken during acute and convalescent COVID-19 were collected in the United States, Italy and Spain. Sources were T cells, B-cell-depleted T cells, or PBMCs; the material itself was cDNA or gDNA.

Original data processing: It was from reference gene primer amplification that nucleated cell counts were estimated. Repertoires were generated with immunoSEQ multiplex PCR, while TCRdb's copy carries only in-frame clones and drops some. That table supplies the V and J calls and clone size; D and trimming were determined from the DNA. Of fewer than 650,000 clones in the sample, around nine tenths were seen once. The Seattle patients joined while their infection was active and were tracked longitudinally afterward. This sequence was found in a woman aged 45-65 years with COVID-19, enrolled during active disease. Sequencing was carried out using peripheral blood.

In DNA form, the CDR3 reads TGTGCCAGCTCGCCGTACAGCTACGAGCAGTACTTC. Translating it yields CASSPYSYEQYF. The V gene is TRBV6-5, the J gene TRBJ2-7; D not resolved. Germline V CDR1 and CDR2: MNHEY, SVGAGI. The length of the CDR3 is 12 residues. The germline V and J ends were trimmed by 8 bases and 3 bases, with 11 bases remaining between them.